There are a few counts of the clone carrying this T cell receptor (beta chain). A much larger clonotype is one base distant, so this may be a read error. Between about 17 and 34 mg of unsorted bulk tissue served as the source from which RNA and DNA were co-extracted. This sample stems from a study of tumor-infiltrating lymphocytes in primary liver carcinoma. TCR beta cDNA came from approximately 0.55 ug total RNA, primed with a constant-region primer. What produced the TCR beta libraries was three nested multiplex PCR rounds using slightly modified ARM-PCR. The opening two PCR rounds, 10 cycles each, paired TRBV1-TRBV30 forward primers with a C-beta reverse primer. MiXCR, run by TCRdb on the multiplex PCR reads, gives a single entry per CDR3 protein. This table has fewer than 75,000 distinct CDR3 sequences, about three quarters appearing once. V was shortened by 11 bases and J by 5 bases, with 21 bases between the two germline ends. The length of the CDR3 is 14 residues. Germline V lookup: CDR1 SEHNR, CDR2 FQNEAQ (reference sequence).

The sequence came from a man between 35 and 55 years old with primary liver carcinoma and hepatitis B virus infection. The chain has TRBV7-9 and TRBJ2-5, with unresolved D. Material: liver tumor tissue from sampling region 4. Stated subset: tumor region T4, right-lateral pole. The CDR3 sequence: CAGNSFGPPETQYF. DNA for the CDR3: TGTGCCGGCAACTCTTTCGGTCCCCCGGAGACCCAGTACTTC.